Following are 7 T cell receptor beta chains from one sample sequenced in a study of blood T cell repertoires in COVID-19. The table came from immunoSEQ multiplex PCR; TCRdb's copy has only in-frame clones and leaves some out. The sample lists roughly 250,000 clones, approximately 90% occurring once. Sequencing was done on a sample of peripheral blood. The receptor source for this set is a woman in her thirties or forties who had recovered from COVID-19.

This chain connects TRBV19 to TRBJ1-4; tentatively, D is TRBD1 (6 bases). This CDR3 contains 15 residues. The germline V gene has CDR1 LNHDA and CDR2 SQIVND (reference sequence). V gave up 7 bases and J gave up 3 bases, with 15 bases separating them. For the CDR3, the DNA is TGTGCCAGTATGCTAACTTGGGGGCCTAATGAAAAACTGTTTTTT. Its translation: CASMLTWGPNEKLFF. Combining the CDR3 with reference TRBV19 and TRBJ1-4 gives the whole variable domain DGGITQSPKYLFRKEGQNVTLSCEQNLNHDAMYWYRQDPGQGLRLIYYSQIVNDFQKGDIAEGYSVSREKKESFPLTVTSAQKNPTAFYLCASMLTWGPNEKLFFGSGTQLSVL.

V usage is TRBV27 and J usage is TRBJ2-7, with 13 bases fitting TRBD2. Germline lookup yields CDR1 MNHEY and CDR2 SMNVEV (reference sequence). V dropped 5 bases and J dropped 4; count of bases not matched to a gene: 8. CDR3 length: 16 amino acids. The CDR3 sequence is CASSPRTSGSGYEQYV. CDR3 DNA: TGTGCCAGCAGTCCACGGACTAGCGGGAGCGGGTACGAGCAGTACGTC.

J is TRBJ2-2 and V is TRBV6-4; the D gene is possibly TRBD2 (5 bases). V lost 4 bases, J lost 5 bases, and 11 bases lay in between. The CDR3 runs 14 residues. CDR1 MRHNA and CDR2 SNTAGT come from the germline V gene. CDR3 coding DNA: TGTGCCAGCAGTGCGGCACCGGGGACCGGGGAGCTGTTTTTT. The encoded protein is CASSAAPGTGELFF.

The V call is TRBV9, the J call TRBJ2-5; 10 nucleotides match TRBD2. The CDR3 is 17 residues long. CDR1 and CDR2 (germline): SGDLS, YYNGEE. Germline trimming cut 2 bases from V and 10 bases from J; bases unmatched to any gene: 17. Here the CDR3 DNA reads TGTGCCAGCAGCGTGACGACTGGGGCTAGCGGGAGATCAGGCCAGTACTTC. Protein sequence: CASSVTTGASGRSGQYF.

Only a few counts were recorded for this clone. The chain recombines TRBV29-1 with TRBJ2-5; no firm D call. V was pared by 1 base and J by 5 bases, with 8 bases between. The V gene's germline CDR1 is SQVTM and CDR2 ANQGSEA. The CDR3 contains 12 residues. The CDR3 protein is CSVEGVGETQYF. DNA for the CDR3: TGCAGCGTTGAAGGGGTCGGGGAGACCCAGTACTTC.

CDR3 bases: TGTGCCTGGAGCGCCCAGGAACCCTTGAACACTGAAGCTTTCTTT. It translates to CAWSAQEPLNTEAFF. V gene TRBV30 combines with J gene TRBJ1-1; unclear D gene. With 3 bases removed from V and 0 bases from J, the gap between germline ends came to 14 bases. The CDR3 runs to 15 residues. The germline V gene encodes CDR1 GTSNPN and CDR2 SVGIG (reference sequence).

This clone came up once. The chain joins TRBV5-1 to TRBJ1-3, with D tentatively TRBD1 (5 bases). There are 15 residues in the CDR3. V shed 0 bases and J shed 0 bases, with 7 bases lying between them. The V gene's germline CDR1 is SGHRS and CDR2 YFSETQ. The CDR3 loop reads CASSLGQSSGNTIYF. DNA for the CDR3: TGCGCCAGCAGCTTGGGACAGAGCTCTGGAAACACCATATATTTT.